These 29 T cell receptor beta chains originate from one sample sequenced in a study of blood T cell repertoires in COVID-19. Profiling relied on immunoSEQ multiplex PCR, and the TCRdb table lists in-frame clones only, not all of them. Here the sample spans about 86,000 clones, around 86% being singletons. Source material: peripheral blood. The source is a human donor in a cohort sampled during active COVID-19.

The chain recombines TRBV19 with TRBJ2-2, with D tentatively TRBD1 (5 bases). Trimming left V 9 bases short and J 1 base short, with 9 bases between. The CDR3 sequence is 13 residues long. Germline values: CDR1 LNHDA, CDR2 SQIVND (reference sequence). CDR3 sequence (DNA): TGTGCCAGCAGACAGTTGAACACCGGGGAGCTGTTTTTT. As protein: CASRQLNTGELFF.

In its sample, this clone was seen a few times. One junction end disagrees with the germline gene, perhaps due to a read error. The chain links TRBV3-1 (or the pseudogene TRBV3-2) to TRBJ1-5; 12 bases are a match to TRBD1. The CDR3 totals 17 residues. The V gene's germline CDR1 is LGHDT and CDR2 YNNKEL (reference sequence). The CDR3 DNA is TGTGCCAGCAGCCAAGATCGCGGGACAGGGGGCAAGCAGCCCCAGCATTTT. It codes for CASSQDRGTGGKQPQHF.

This chain links TRBV5-6 with TRBJ2-2, with 7 bases fitting TRBD1. Trimming took 2 bases from V and 3 from J; bases not matched to a gene: 4. The CDR3 extends over 15 amino acids. Germline V gene lookup returns CDR1 SGHDT and CDR2 YYEEEE. The CDR3: CASSLSGGYTGELFF. CDR3 nucleotides: TGTGCCAGCAGCTTATCAGGGGGATACACCGGGGAGCTGTTTTTT.

CDR3 residues: CASSQGGPGLALNEQFF. The CDR3 coding sequence is TGCGCCAGCAGCCAAGGGGGTCCCGGACTAGCGTTGAATGAGCAGTTCTTC. The V gene is TRBV4-1, the J gene TRBJ2-1; 9 bases are a match to TRBD2. Germline CDR1 and CDR2: MGHRA and YSYEKL. There are 17 residues in the CDR3. V dropped 1 base and J dropped 7; count of bases not matched to a gene: 11.

The chain links TRBV7-9 to TRBJ2-7, with 11 bases lining up with TRBD1. The junction had 5 bases not matched to a gene; V was cut back by 4 bases and J by 6 bases. The CDR3 is 14 amino acids. Per the germline V gene, CDR1 is SEHNR and CDR2 is FQNEAQ (reference sequence). The CDR3 DNA is TGTGCCAGCAGCTCCATGGACAGGGGGCCCGAGCAGTACTTC. Amino acids: CASSSMDRGPEQYF.

V usage is TRBV2 and J usage is TRBJ2-1, with a tentative D call TRBD2 (6 bases). From germline, CDR1 is SNHLY and CDR2 FYNNEI. The CDR3 has 15 residues. Trimming pared 2 bases from V and 2 bases from J, leaving 10 bases between. Written as DNA, the CDR3 is TGTGCCAGCAGTGAAAAGGGGACTCCCTACAATGAGCAGTTCTTC. It yields the protein CASSEKGTPYNEQFF.

This chain uses TRBV6-6 with TRBJ2-1, with D possibly matching TRBD1 (6 bases). The CDR3 has 13 residues. Looked up from germline, CDR1 is MNHNY and CDR2 is SVGAGI (reference sequence). The V and J ends lost 6 bases and 4 bases respectively, with 10 bases between them. CDR3 region: CASSPGTYNEQFF. The CDR3 DNA sequence: TGTGCCAGCAGCCCAGGGACATACAATGAGCAGTTCTTC.

This clone was seen a handful of times. The genes are TRBV19 and TRBJ2-7; no clear D gene. Trimming left V 1 base short and J 0 bases short, with 7 bases between. The V gene's germline CDR1 is LNHDA and CDR2 SQIVND (reference sequence). This CDR3 is 14 amino acids long. Here the CDR3 DNA reads TGTGCCAGTAGTATAGGCGGTTTCTCCTACGAGCAGTACTTC. Translated: CASSIGGFSYEQYF.

The chain combines TRBV20-1 with TRBJ2-3; 9 bases fit TRBD2. V dropped 3 bases and J dropped 2; count of bases not matched to a gene: 9. This CDR3 has 16 amino acids. The V gene's germline CDR1 is DFQATT and CDR2 SNEGSKA (reference sequence). In DNA, the CDR3 is TGCAGTGCTAGTGCGATTAGCGGGAGTTCCACAGATACGCAGTATTTT. This translates into CSASAISGSSTDTQYF.

This chain joins TRBV6-1 and TRBJ1-2; D gene ambiguous. Trimming cost V 1 base and J 4 bases, with 13 bases left between them. Germline loops: CDR1 MNHNS, CDR2 SASEGT. CDR3 length equals 15 residues. CDR3 loop: CASSEGSGAFYGYTF. CDR3 DNA sequence: TGTGCCAGCAGTGAAGGGTCGGGAGCCTTCTATGGCTACACCTTC.

The J gene is TRBJ2-5, the V gene TRBV7-2; 7 bases map to TRBD1. This CDR3 spans 15 amino acids. Germline lookup yields CDR1 SGHTA and CDR2 FQGNSA. J was trimmed by 1 base and V by 2 bases; bases with no gene match: 4. The DNA for the CDR3 is TGTGCCAGCAGCTTATCCGGGACAGTCCAAGAGACCCAGTACTTC. Protein sequence: CASSLSGTVQETQYF. The full variable domain, in which reference TRBV7-2 and TRBJ2-5 provide the parts outside the CDR3, is GAGVSQSPSNKVTEKGKDVELRCDPISGHTALYWYRQSLGQGLEFLIYFQGNSAPDKSGLPSDRFSAERTGGSVSTLTIQRTQQEDSAVYLCASSLSGTVQETQYFGPGTRLLVL.

The chain is built from TRBV7-8 and TRBJ1-5; D remains ambiguous. Looked up from germline, CDR1 is SGHVS and CDR2 is FQNEAQ. The V gene lost 1 base and the J gene lost 3 bases, with 10 bases spanning the gap. CDR3 length: 15 residues. Here the CDR3 reads CASSLERSLNQPQHF. In DNA, the CDR3 is TGTGCCAGCAGCTTAGAACGGTCCCTCAATCAGCCCCAGCATTTT.

V is TRBV3-1 (or the pseudogene TRBV3-2) and J is TRBJ1-1; D gene ambiguous. Germline assignment: CDR1 LGHDT and CDR2 YNNKEL (reference sequence). V gave up 5 bases and J gave up 8 bases, with 15 bases separating them. The CDR3 has 13 amino acids. The CDR3 sequence: CASSAFDRGEAFF. Written as DNA, the CDR3 is TGTGCCAGCAGCGCTTTCGATCGCGGCGAAGCTTTCTTT.

This clone was seen just once. The chain recombines TRBV7-2 with TRBJ1-3, with D hard to call. Trimming stripped 1 base from V and 4 bases from J, with 8 bases between. Germline V gives CDR1 SGHTA, CDR2 FQGNSA. The CDR3 is made up of 14 amino acids. The CDR3, as DNA: TGTGCCAGCAGCTTAGGGGCCCTGGGAAACACCATATATTTT. Encoded protein: CASSLGALGNTIYF.

The chain is built from TRBV3-1 (or the pseudogene TRBV3-2) and TRBJ1-3; TRBD1 aligns across 10 bases. Germline loops: CDR1 LGHDT, CDR2 YNNKEL (reference sequence). Losses at the gene ends were 9 bases for V and 2 bases for J; bases not matched to a gene: 16. The CDR3 covers 18 residues. CDR3 sequence reads: CASRPGQGNSGTGNTIYF. In DNA, the CDR3 is TGTGCCAGTCGGCCGGGACAGGGGAATTCGGGGACTGGAAACACCATATATTTT.

This clone came up once. The chain combines TRBV5-6 with TRBJ2-5; 14 bases agree with TRBD2. The CDR3 sequence is 17 residues long. Per germline, CDR1 SGHDT and CDR2 YYEEEE. J was trimmed by 2 bases and V by 3 bases; bases with no gene match: 6. CDR3 DNA sequence: TGTGCCAGCAGCTGGGGACTAGCGGGAGTTTTGCAAGAGACCCAGTACTTC. As protein: CASSWGLAGVLQETQYF.

The chain employs TRBV19 and TRBJ2-3; 11 bases agree with TRBD2. J gave up 4 bases and V 3 bases, and 3 bases lay outside the gene matches. Per germline, CDR1 LNHDA and CDR2 SQIVND (reference sequence). The CDR3 loop spans 15 amino acids. CDR3 bases: TGTGCCAGTAGTATCGGGACTAGCGGAGCAGATACGCAGTATTTT. This codes for CASSIGTSGADTQYF.

This chain uses TRBV5-1 with TRBJ2-5; 7 bases are shared with TRBD1. Germline CDR1 SGHRS, CDR2 YFSETQ. The J segment lost 2 bases and the V segment lost 4 bases, leaving 5 bases of the junction unmatched. The CDR3 has 14 amino acids. The CDR3 loop is CASSTQGQQETQYF. The DNA for the CDR3 is TGCGCCAGCAGCACCCAGGGACAGCAAGAGACCCAGTACTTC.

This clone was recorded a few times. This rearrangement joins TRBV7-9 to TRBJ1-5, with D perhaps matching TRBD1 (6 bases). V lost 5 bases, J lost 3 bases, and 23 bases lay in between. From germline, CDR1 is SEHNR and CDR2 FQNEAQ (reference sequence). The CDR3 is 18 amino acids. The CDR3 bases are TGTGCCAGCAGCCCGCCTACAGGGAACCCTCCCTTCAATCAGCCCCAGCATTTT. Protein: CASSPPTGNPPFNQPQHF. Drawing the rest from reference TRBV7-9 and TRBJ1-5, the complete variable domain is DTGVSQNPRHKITKRGQNVTFRCDPISEHNRLYWYRQTLGQGPEFLTYFQNEAQLEKSRLLSDRFSAERPKGSFSTLEIQRTEQGDSAMYLCASSPPTGNPPFNQPQHFGDGTRLSIL.

The V gene is TRBV4-2, the J gene TRBJ2-3; 8 bases fit TRBD2. J was trimmed by 4 bases and V by 1 base; bases with no gene match: 1. The CDR3 covers 14 residues. The germline gives CDR1 LGHNA, CDR2 YNFKEQ. The CDR3 is CASSQAGGADTQYF. CDR3 nucleotide sequence: TGTGCCAGCAGCCAAGCGGGAGGGGCAGATACGCAGTATTTT.

The rearrangement links TRBV15 to TRBJ1-3; D not certain. The CDR3 totals 14 residues. The V end lost 0 bases, the J end lost 0 bases, and 3 bases lay between the germline ends. Germline-derived CDR1 and CDR2 are LNHNV and YYDKDF (reference sequence). The CDR3 nucleotides are TGTGCCACCAGCAGAGACAGCTCTGGAAACACCATATATTTT. Translated: CATSRDSSGNTIYF.

The V call is TRBV7-2, the J call TRBJ2-1; D not resolved. This CDR3 contains 13 residues. Germline-derived CDR1 and CDR2 are SGHTA and FQGNSA. Trimming took 3 bases from V and 10 from J, leaving 13 bases between them. The CDR3 region has the DNA TGTGCCAGCAGCTTCTCCGTTAACAGCGAGCAGTTCTTC. Protein: CASSFSVNSEQFF.

On this clone itself: The junction and the germline gene differ at one end; a read error may be behind it. This chain links TRBV7-7 with TRBJ2-1, with 14 bases that match TRBD2. Germline V gene lookup returns CDR1 SSHAT and CDR2 FNYEAQ (reference sequence). The length of the CDR3 is 15 residues. The chain's CDR3 is CASSLGLAGEAEQFF. The CDR3 region has the DNA TGTGCTAGCAGCTTGGGACTAGCGGGAGAAGCGGAGCAGTTCTTC.

The V call is TRBV2, the J call TRBJ2-3; 7 nucleotides line up with TRBD1. The CDR3 runs to 13 residues. V dropped 6 bases and J dropped 7; count of bases not matched to a gene: 7. Germline lookup yields CDR1 SNHLY and CDR2 FYNNEI. The CDR3 sequence: CASSTPGQNTQYF. DNA for the CDR3: TGTGCCAGCAGCACCCCGGGACAGAATACGCAGTATTTT.

This clone has only a few counts. The chain is built from TRBV27 and TRBJ1-5, with TRBD1 matching 7 bases. Germline CDR1 MNHEY, CDR2 SMNVEV (reference sequence). The CDR3 extends over 16 amino acids. V lost 2 bases and J lost 2; bases outside the gene matches: 6. Here the CDR3 DNA reads TGTGCCAGCAGTTTAGGAGGGGGCATCGGCAATCAGCCCCAGCATTTT. Translating it yields CASSLGGGIGNQPQHF.

The chain is built from TRBV28 and TRBJ2-3; perhaps TRBD1 as D (8 bases). The germline V gene has CDR1 MDHEN and CDR2 SYDVKM. Trimming took off 6 bases at V and 5 bases at J, with 18 bases between the two ends. The CDR3 sequence is 15 residues long. The CDR3 coding sequence is TGTGCCAGCAGGTTAGGACAGGGCGGGGGAGATACGCAGTATTTT. Encoded protein: CASRLGQGGGDTQYF. Variable domain in full (rest from reference TRBV28 and TRBJ2-3): DVKVTQSSRYLVKRTGEKVFLECVQDMDHENMFWYRQDPGLGLRLIYFSYDVKMKEKGDIPEGYSVSREKKERFSLILESASTNQTSMYLCASRLGQGGGDTQYFGPGTRLTVL.

A single count supports this clone. The chain combines TRBV19 with TRBJ2-7; TRBD2 matches at 13 bases. This CDR3 region has 16 residues. The V gene end was trimmed by 8 bases and the J gene end by 3 bases; junction bases not matched to a gene: 10. Germline V gives CDR1 LNHDA, CDR2 SQIVND (reference sequence). DNA of the CDR3: TGTGCCAGTTCGACCGCCGGGACTAGCGGGATCTACGAGCAGTACTTC. Translated: CASSTAGTSGIYEQYF.

The CDR3 region has the DNA TGTGCCAGCCGGCGGGAAGCAGGCACTGAAGCTTTCTTT. This sequence encodes CASRREAGTEAFF. The chain is built from TRBV5-6 and TRBJ1-1; D remains ambiguous. The CDR3 runs to 13 residues. The germline V gene has CDR1 SGHDT and CDR2 YYEEEE. V was clipped by 7 bases and J by 4 bases, with 14 bases between them.

J is TRBJ1-2 and V is TRBV28; D remains ambiguous. Germline V gives CDR1 MDHEN, CDR2 SYDVKM. Between the trimmed V and J ends, which lost 5 bases and 6 bases, there was a span of 19 bases. There are 15 residues in the CDR3. CDR3 bases: TGTGCCAGCAGTCCCGCCATGGATACAGTGGATGGCTACACCTTC. Amino acid sequence: CASSPAMDTVDGYTF.